Listed below are T cell receptor beta chains from one sample, sequenced in a study of beta chain features in type 1 diabetes. Produced via immunoSEQ multiplex PCR; TCRdb's table is partial and in-frame only. The data contain about 140,000 clones, around 7% of them singletons. The specimen sequenced was central memory CD4+ T cells from blood. These receptors were collected from a woman in her twenties or thirties in good health. CDR3s include the opening cysteine and the closing phenylalanine or tryptophan. Each record gives: V gene, D gene, J gene, clone size, CDR3 protein, CDR3 DNA. The D gene is left open where the match is weak. Where a row states a size, it is once, few, many or the class of an expanded clone; other rows omit it.

TRBV2,TRBD2,TRBJ2-3,few,CASSGTSGRDTQYF,TGTGCCAGCAGTGGGACTAGCGGGCGGGATACGCAGTATTTT
TRBV18,NA,TRBJ2-5,many,CASSGGETQYF,TGTGCCAGCTCCGGGGGAGAGACCCAGTACTTC
TRBV7-2,TRBD1,TRBJ1-2,many,CASSPSGTGGSYGYTF,TGTGCCAGCAGCCCCTCCGGGACAGGGGGGAGCTATGGCTACACCTTC
TRBV30,NA,TRBJ1-1,NA,CAWSAQGTENTEAFF,TGTGCCTGGAGTGCCCAGGGTACGGAGAACACTGAAGCTTTCTTT
TRBV10-3,TRBD1,TRBJ1-2,NA,CAIRTTGGRGKSGGYTF,TGTGCCATACGGACCACAGGGGGCAGAGGCAAAAGTGGCGGCTACACCTTC
TRBV19,TRBD1,TRBJ1-4,few,CASNQDRGQGKLFF,TGTGCCAGTAACCAAGACAGGGGGCAAGGAAAACTGTTTTTT
TRBV7-2,NA,TRBJ2-7,NA,CASSISRDSYEQYF,TGTGCCAGCAGCATATCCCGGGATTCCTACGAGCAGTACTTC
TRBV4-3,NA,TRBJ2-1,NA,CASSQDLGQGLGQFF,TGCGCCAGCAGCCAAGATTTGGGACAAGGACTAGGGCAGTTCTTC
TRBV7-6,NA,TRBJ2-5,few,CASSLGGSRETQYF,TGTGCCAGCAGCTTAGGTGGATCGAGGGAGACCCAGTACTTC
TRBV19,NA,TRBJ1-2,NA,CASSPLTTARNYGYTF,TGTGCCAGTAGTCCCCTTACGACAGCCCGAAACTATGGCTACACCTTC
TRBV28,TRBD1,TRBJ1-2,NA,CASLGDRVYGYTF,TGTGCCAGTCTCGGGGACAGAGTCTATGGCTACACCTTC
TRBV10-3,NA,TRBJ2-5,many,CAISERGQETQYF,TGTGCCATCAGTGAGCGCGGACAAGAGACCCAGTACTTC
TRBV5-4,TRBD1,TRBJ2-7,few,CASSRQGNLYEQYF,TGTGCCAGCAGCCGACAGGGAAATCTCTACGAGCAGTACTTC
TRBV9,NA,TRBJ2-7,few,CASSVGLGSHEQYF,TGTGCCAGCAGCGTAGGCTTGGGTAGCCACGAGCAGTACTTC
TRBV5-1,NA,TRBJ2-1,few,CASSLQSSSNEQFF,TGCGCCAGCAGCTTGCAATCTAGCTCCAATGAGCAGTTCTTC
TRBV7-3,TRBD1,TRBJ2-2,few,CASSTGDGELFF,TGTGCCAGCAGTACAGGGGACGGGGAGCTGTTTTTT
TRBV18,TRBD2,TRBJ2-1,few,CASSPLFIPGGYNEQFF,TGTGCCAGCTCACCATTATTCATCCCGGGAGGGTACAATGAGCAGTTCTTC